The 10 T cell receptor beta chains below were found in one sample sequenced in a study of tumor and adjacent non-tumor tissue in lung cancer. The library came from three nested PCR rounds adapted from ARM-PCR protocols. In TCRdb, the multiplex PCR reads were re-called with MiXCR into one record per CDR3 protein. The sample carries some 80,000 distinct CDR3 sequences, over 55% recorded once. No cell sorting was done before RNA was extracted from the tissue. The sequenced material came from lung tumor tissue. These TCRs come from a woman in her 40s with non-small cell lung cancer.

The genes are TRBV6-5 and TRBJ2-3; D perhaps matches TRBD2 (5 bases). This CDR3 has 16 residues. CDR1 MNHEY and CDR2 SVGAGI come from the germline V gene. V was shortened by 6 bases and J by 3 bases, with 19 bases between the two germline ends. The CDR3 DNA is TGTGCCAGCAGACAGACTAACCCAAGTCGTACAGATACGCAGTATTTT. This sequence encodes CASRQTNPSRTDTQYF.

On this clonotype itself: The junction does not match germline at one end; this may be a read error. DNA for the CDR3: TGTGCCGGCAGCTTAGAAGGGTCAGGGCGTGATACGCAGTATTTT. This codes for CAGSLEGSGRDTQYF. The chain uses TRBV11-2 and TRBJ2-3; the D gene is possibly TRBD1 (5 bases). Germline lookup yields CDR1 SGHAT and CDR2 FQNNGV. The CDR3 is made up of 15 amino acids.

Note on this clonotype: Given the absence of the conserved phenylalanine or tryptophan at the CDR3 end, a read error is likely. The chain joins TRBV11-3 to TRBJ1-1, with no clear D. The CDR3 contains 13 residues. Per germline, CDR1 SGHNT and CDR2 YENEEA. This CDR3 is CASNLAGNTEAFL. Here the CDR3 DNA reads TGTGCCAGCAACTTAGCGGGGAACACCGAAGCTTTCTTA.

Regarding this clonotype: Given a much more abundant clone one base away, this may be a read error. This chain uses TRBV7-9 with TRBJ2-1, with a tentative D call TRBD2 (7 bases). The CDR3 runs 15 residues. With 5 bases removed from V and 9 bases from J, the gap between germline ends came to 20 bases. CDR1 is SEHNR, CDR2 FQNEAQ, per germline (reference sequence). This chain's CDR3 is CASSIQGGVQSEQFF. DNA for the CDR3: TGTGCCAGCAGCATACAAGGGGGGGTACAAAGTGAGCAGTTCTTC. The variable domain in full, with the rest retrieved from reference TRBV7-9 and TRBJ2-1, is DTGVSQNPRHKITKRGQNVTFRCDPISEHNRLYWYRQTLGQGPEFLTYFQNEAQLEKSRLLSDRFSAERPKGSFSTLEIQRTEQGDSAMYLCASSIQGGVQSEQFFGPGTRLTVL.

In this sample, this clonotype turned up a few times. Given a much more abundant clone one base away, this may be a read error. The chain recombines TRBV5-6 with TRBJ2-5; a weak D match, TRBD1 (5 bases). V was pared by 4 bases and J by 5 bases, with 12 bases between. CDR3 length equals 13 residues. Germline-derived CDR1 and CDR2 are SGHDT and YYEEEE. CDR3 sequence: CASSSRVTETQYF. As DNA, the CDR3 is TGTGCCAGCAGCAGCAGGGTGACGGAGACCCAGTACTTC.

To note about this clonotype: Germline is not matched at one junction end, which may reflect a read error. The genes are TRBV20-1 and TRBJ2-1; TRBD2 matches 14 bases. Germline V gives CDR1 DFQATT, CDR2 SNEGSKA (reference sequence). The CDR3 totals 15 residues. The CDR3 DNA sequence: TGCAGTGTTCTTAGACTAGCGGGGGGGCCCAATAAGCAGTTCTTC. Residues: CSVLRLAGGPNKQFF.

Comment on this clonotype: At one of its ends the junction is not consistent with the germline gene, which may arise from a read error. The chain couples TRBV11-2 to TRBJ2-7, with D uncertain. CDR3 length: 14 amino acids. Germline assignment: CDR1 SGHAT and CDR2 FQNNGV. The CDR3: CASSLASNSYEHYF. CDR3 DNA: TGTGCCAGCAGCTTAGCCTCGAACTCCTACGAGCACTACTTC.

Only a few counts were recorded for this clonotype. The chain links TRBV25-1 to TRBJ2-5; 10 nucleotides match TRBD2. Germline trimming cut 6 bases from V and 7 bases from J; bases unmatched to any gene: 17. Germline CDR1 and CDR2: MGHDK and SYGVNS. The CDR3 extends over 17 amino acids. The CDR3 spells CASSEGKYSSGGGTQYF. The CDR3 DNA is TGTGCCAGCAGCGAGGGAAAGTATTCTAGCGGGGGCGGGACCCAGTACTTC.

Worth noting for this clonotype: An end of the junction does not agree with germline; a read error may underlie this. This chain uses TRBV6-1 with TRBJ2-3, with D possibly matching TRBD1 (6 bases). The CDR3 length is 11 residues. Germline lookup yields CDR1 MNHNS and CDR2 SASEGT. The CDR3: CASTGTNTEYF. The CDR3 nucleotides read TGTGCCAGCACTGGGACAAATACGGAGTATTTT.

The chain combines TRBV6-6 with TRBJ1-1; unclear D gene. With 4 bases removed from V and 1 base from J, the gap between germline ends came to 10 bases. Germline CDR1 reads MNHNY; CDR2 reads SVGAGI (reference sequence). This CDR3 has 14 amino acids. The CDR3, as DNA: TGTGCCAGCAGTTCGTCGATGAAGAACACTGAAGCTTTCTTT. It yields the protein CASSSSMKNTEAFF.